The rows below give T cell receptor beta chains drawn from one sample of a study of T cell responses to AZD1222 COVID-19 vaccine. TCRdb's table, derived via immunoSEQ multiplex PCR, lists solely in-frame clones and lacks some. The sample includes about 97,000 clones, around 84% seen only once; the top ten take 1.4%. This material consisted of peripheral blood, taken on day 0 of AZD1222 vaccination. The receptors were sampled from an adult in good health. Each CDR3 is given with its conserved first and last residue. Fields, in order: D gene, J gene, clone size, V gene, CDR3 protein, CDR3 DNA. D genes are given only for firm matches. Only some rows state a clone size, as once, few, many or a class for expanded clones.

>-|TRBJ2-2|-|TRBV5-1
CASSFGGATTGELFF
TGCGCCAGCAGCTTTGGGGGCGCGACCACCGGGGAGCTGTTTTTT
>-|TRBJ2-7|-|TRBV21-1
CASSKPRLAGVLYEQYF
TGTGCCAGCAGCAAGCCCCGACTAGCGGGAGTTCTATACGAGCAGTACTTC
>-|TRBJ1-4|-|TRBV11-2
CASNGGAWEKLFF
TGTGCCAGCAACGGGGGGGCGTGGGAAAAACTGTTTTTT
>TRBD1|TRBJ1-2|-|TRBV4-1
CASSQGTGGLNYGYTF
TGCGCCAGCAGCCAAGGGACAGGGGGCCTGAACTATGGCTACACCTTC
>-|TRBJ1-1|once|TRBV6-5
CASSYSGGNTEAFF
TGTGCCAGCAGTTACTCGGGGGGGAACACTGAAGCTTTCTTT
>-|TRBJ1-5|-|TRBV6-1
CASSEGVVNQPQHF
TGTGCCAGCAGTGAAGGAGTAGTCAATCAGCCCCAGCATTTT
>-|TRBJ2-7|-|TRBV20-1
CSARDSREQYF
TGCAGTGCTAGGGACTCACGAGAGCAGTACTTC
>-|TRBJ1-1|-|TRBV28
CASSVLQVGSEAFF
TGTGCCAGCAGTGTGTTACAGGTTGGGTCTGAAGCTTTCTTT
>-|TRBJ2-7|-|TRBV5-1
CASSVPTDSYEQYF
TGCGCCAGCAGCGTACCCACGGACTCCTACGAGCAGTACTTC
>-|TRBJ1-5|-|TRBV6-6
CASNSGIRQPQHF
TGTGCCAGCAATTCAGGGATTCGCCAGCCCCAGCATTTT
>TRBD1|TRBJ1-2|-|TRBV28
CASSIQGAPSTF
TGTGCCAGCAGTATACAGGGGGCGCCCTCCACCTTC
>TRBD1|TRBJ1-3|-|TRBV11-2
CASSPTGGLDTIYF
TGTGCCAGCAGCCCGACAGGGGGCCTTGACACCATATATTTT
>-|TRBJ2-3|-|TRBV9
CASSVRGAGYDTQYF
TGTGCCAGCAGCGTCCGGGGCGCGGGGTACGATACGCAGTATTTT
>-|TRBJ2-4|-|TRBV2
CASSEGTPKNIQYF
TGTGCCAGCAGTGAAGGAACCCCCAAAAACATTCAGTACTTC
>-|TRBJ1-5|-|TRBV5-8
CASSLGRLENQPQHF
TGTGCCAGCAGCTTAGGTCGTCTCGAGAATCAGCCCCAGCATTTT
>-|TRBJ1-5|-|TRBV6-2/TRBV6-3
CASSYSGRVNQPQHF
TGTGCCAGCAGTTACTCGGGCAGAGTGAATCAGCCCCAGCATTTT
>-|TRBJ2-1|-|TRBV9
CASSVGYNEQFF
TGTGCCAGCAGCGTGGGCTACAATGAGCAGTTCTTC
>-|TRBJ1-3|-|TRBV14
CASSSPGVGRPFGNTIYF
TGTGCCAGCAGCTCACCCGGGGTTGGCCGACCCTTTGGAAACACCATATATTTT
>-|TRBJ1-2|-|TRBV7-3
CASSFHREDGYTF
TGTGCCAGCAGCTTTCACAGGGAGGATGGCTACACCTTC
>-|TRBJ1-5|-|TRBV4-3
CASSQDGGGNQPQHF
TGCGCCAGCAGCCAAGATGGAGGGGGGAATCAGCCCCAGCATTTT
>-|TRBJ1-1|-|TRBV6-2/TRBV6-3
CASSSPGIYRAFF
TGTGCCAGCAGTTCGCCAGGGATATATAGAGCTTTCTTT
>-|TRBJ1-5|-|TRBV30
CAWSKQNTQPQHF
TGTGCCTGGAGTAAACAGAATACCCAGCCCCAGCATTTT
>-|TRBJ2-7|-|TRBV6-4
CAGNYRAHEQYF
TGTGCCGGAAACTACCGGGCCCACGAGCAGTACTTC
>-|TRBJ2-1|once|TRBV6-5
CASSSQPYNEQFF
TGTGCCAGCAGTTCGCAGCCCTACAATGAGCAGTTCTTC
>TRBD1|TRBJ2-1|-|TRBV10-3
CAISDRQGGYNEQFF
TGTGCCATCAGTGACCGACAGGGGGGTTACAATGAGCAGTTCTTC
>TRBD1|TRBJ1-5|many|TRBV7-2
CASSSTRGHQPQHF
TGTGCCAGCAGCTCAACTAGGGGGCATCAGCCCCAGCATTTT
>TRBD1|TRBJ1-1|-|TRBV4-1
CASSQDAQGAMNTEAFF
TGCGCCAGCAGCCAAGATGCACAGGGGGCCATGAACACTGAAGCTTTCTTT
>-|TRBJ2-2|-|TRBV19
CASSTDRALVAGELFF
TGTGCCAGTAGTACGGACCGGGCCCTTGTGGCCGGGGAGCTGTTTTTT
>TRBD1|TRBJ2-7|-|TRBV11-2
CASSFLTGRSTYEQYF
TGTGCCAGCAGCTTTTTGACAGGGCGATCAACCTACGAGCAGTACTTC
>-|TRBJ2-7|-|TRBV2
CASSGRFYEQYF
TGTGCCAGCAGTGGAAGATTCTACGAGCAGTACTTC
>TRBD2|TRBJ2-5|once|TRBV7-2
CASSLAIFLAGQETQYF
TGTGCCAGCAGCTTAGCGATCTTCCTAGCGGGACAAGAGACCCAGTACTTC
>TRBD2|TRBJ2-7|-|TRBV30
CAWSQLAGTYEQYF
TGTGCCTGGAGCCAACTAGCGGGCACCTACGAGCAGTACTTC
>TRBD1|TRBJ2-7|-|TRBV28
CASGTGYVEQYF
TGTGCCAGTGGGACAGGGTACGTCGAGCAGTACTTC
>-|TRBJ2-5|-|TRBV5-1
CASTRSGAGQETQYF
TGCGCCAGCACCCGTAGCGGAGCCGGACAAGAGACCCAGTACTTC
>-|TRBJ2-5|-|TRBV11-1
CASSPGFTETQYF
TGTGCCAGCAGCCCAGGGTTCACGGAGACCCAGTACTTC
>-|TRBJ1-2|-|TRBV10-3
CAISVETGTQRKNGYTF
TGTGCCATCAGTGTAGAAACCGGGACCCAAAGGAAGAATGGCTACACCTTC
>TRBD2|TRBJ2-3|-|TRBV30
CAWGISGRGTDTQYF
TGTGCCTGGGGTATCAGCGGGAGGGGGACAGATACGCAGTATTTT
>-|TRBJ2-5|-|TRBV7-8
CASSSPRRTNPQETQYF
TGTGCCAGCAGCAGTCCCAGACGAACCAACCCCCAAGAGACCCAGTACTTC
>-|TRBJ2-7|-|TRBV7-3
CASSPGHQTYEQYF
TGTGCCAGCAGCCCCGGACACCAAACCTACGAGCAGTACTTC
>-|TRBJ2-2|-|TRBV5-1
CASSPGPGAGELFF
TGCGCCAGCAGCCCTGGTCCCGGGGCCGGGGAGCTGTTTTTT
>-|TRBJ2-1|-|TRBV9
CASSLGTAYNEQFF
TGTGCCAGCAGCCTGGGCACAGCTTACAATGAGCAGTTCTTC
>-|TRBJ1-1|-|TRBV3-1/TRBV3-2
CASSQATHVGEAFF
TGTGCCAGCAGCCAAGCGACCCATGTGGGTGAAGCTTTCTTT
>-|TRBJ1-1|-|TRBV5-1
CASSYGEGGTEAFF
TGCGCCAGCAGCTACGGGGAAGGGGGCACTGAAGCTTTCTTT
>TRBD1|TRBJ1-2|-|TRBV27
CASSSDRGPNYGYTF
TGTGCCAGCAGCAGCGACAGGGGGCCTAACTATGGCTACACCTTC
>-|TRBJ1-1|-|TRBV3-1/TRBV3-2
CASSRFGGTEAFF
TGTGCCAGCAGCCGGTTCGGGGGTACTGAAGCTTTCTTT
>-|TRBJ1-5|few|TRBV30
CASSGMGNQPQHF
TGTGCCTCCTCAGGAATGGGCAATCAGCCCCAGCATTTT
>TRBD2|TRBJ2-5|-|TRBV4-1
CASSQSTGTSGADTYQETQYF
TGCGCCAGCAGCCAATCCACCGGGACTAGCGGGGCGGATACATACCAAGAGACCCAGTACTTC
>-|TRBJ1-3|-|TRBV11-2
CASSLDRGNTIYF
TGTGCCAGCAGCTTAGACAGGGGAAACACCATATATTTT
>TRBD1|TRBJ2-5|-|TRBV4-3
CASSQGNRGETQYF
TGCGCCAGCAGCCAAGGGAACAGGGGCGAGACCCAGTACTTC
>TRBD1|TRBJ2-3|-|TRBV29-1
CSVAQGPTDTQYF
TGCAGCGTTGCACAGGGGCCCACAGATACGCAGTATTTT
>TRBD1|TRBJ1-3|-|TRBV28
CASSFEGARRNTIYF
TGTGCCAGCAGTTTTGAGGGGGCACGGCGCAACACCATATATTTT
>TRBD1|TRBJ1-1|-|TRBV30
CAWTAYSSWTGAFF
TGTGCCTGGACCGCGTACTCCTCTTGGACAGGGGCTTTCTTT